The 14 T cell receptor beta chains reported below all come from one sample, sequenced in a study of OX40 agonist ivuxolimab in advanced cancers. Data came from immunoSEQ multiplex PCR; TCRdb stores just in-frame clones and leaves some out. The profile shows 120,000 or so clones, approximately 92% of them singletons. The input for sequencing was CD4+ or CD8+ T cells sorted from blood, taken in a trial of the OX40 agonist ivuxolimab. The receptor set was obtained from an adult with an advanced solid tumor such as melanoma, head and neck, liver or kidney cancer.

Here the CDR3 reads CASSLSSETQYF. In nucleotides, the CDR3 is TGTGCCAGCAGCCTTTCATCGGAGACCCAGTACTTC. The genes are TRBV5-6 and TRBJ2-5; D uncertain. Trimming stripped 4 bases from V and 5 bases from J, with 9 bases between. The V gene's germline CDR1 is SGHDT and CDR2 YYEEEE. The CDR3 has 12 amino acids.

This clone appeared a single time. The chain is built from TRBV10-2 and TRBJ2-3; D is undetermined. This CDR3 has 14 amino acids. The germline V and J ends were trimmed by 2 bases and 3 bases, with 9 bases remaining between them. Germline CDR1 reads WSHSY; CDR2 reads SAAADI. The CDR3 coding sequence is TGCGCCAGCAGTGAGGGGGTCCTGACAGATACGCAGTATTTT. Its protein is CASSEGVLTDTQYF.

The chain carries TRBV11-2 and TRBJ2-3, with D maybe TRBD1 (5 bases). Per the germline V gene, CDR1 is SGHAT and CDR2 is FQNNGV. V lost 2 bases to trimming and J lost 6 bases, with 9 bases between them. The CDR3 contains 13 residues. The CDR3 loop reads CASSLLTDDTQYF. In DNA, the CDR3 is TGTGCCAGCAGCTTACTGACAGACGATACGCAGTATTTT.

This clone was observed once. The chain employs TRBV28 and TRBJ2-7, with D perhaps TRBD2 (6 bases). Trimming took off 2 bases at V and 3 bases at J, with 14 bases between the two ends. The CDR3 loop spans 15 amino acids. CDR1 and CDR2 from the germline V gene are MDHEN and SYDVKM. CDR3 in amino acids: CASSLQAGGGYEQYF. Here the CDR3 DNA reads TGTGCCAGCAGTTTACAGGCCGGGGGAGGCTACGAGCAGTACTTC.

This clone was seen a single time. The chain employs TRBV27 and TRBJ2-2, with D maybe TRBD2 (6 bases). The CDR3 has 15 residues. V lost 2 bases to trimming and J lost 2 bases, with 9 bases between them. The germline gives CDR1 MNHEY, CDR2 SMNVEV (reference sequence). The CDR3 loop is CASSLTGLNTGELFF. The CDR3 DNA is TGTGCCAGCAGTTTAACGGGACTTAACACCGGGGAGCTGTTTTTT.

This chain joins TRBV5-1 and TRBJ2-3; D unresolved. Germline V gene lookup returns CDR1 SGHRS and CDR2 YFSETQ. The V and J ends lost 3 bases and 3 bases respectively, with 8 bases between them. This CDR3 contains 13 residues. CDR3 sequence: CASSSVVTDTQYF. The CDR3 nucleotides read TGCGCCAGCAGCTCGGTCGTAACAGATACGCAGTATTTT.

The V gene is TRBV4-2, the J gene TRBJ1-3, with 11 bases aligning to TRBD1. CDR1 and CDR2 (germline): LGHNA, YNFKEQ. The CDR3 has 15 residues. The V gene end was trimmed by 5 bases and the J gene end by 6 bases; junction bases not matched to a gene: 6. In nucleotides, the CDR3 is TGTGCCAGCAGCAAGCCGGGACAGGGGGTAAACACCATATATTTT. Encoded protein: CASSKPGQGVNTIYF.

CDR3 loop: CASSIVDTQYF. The CDR3 DNA reads TGTGCCAGTAGTATAGTAGATACGCAGTATTTT. The V gene is TRBV19, the J gene TRBJ2-3; D not certain. The V and J ends lost 1 base and 5 bases respectively, with 1 base between them. The CDR3 runs 11 residues. Germline V gene sequence: CDR1 LNHDA, CDR2 SQIVND (reference sequence). The complete variable domain, with remaining parts taken from reference TRBV19 and TRBJ2-3, reads DGGITQSPKYLFRKEGQNVTLSCEQNLNHDAMYWYRQDPGQGLRLIYYSQIVNDFQKGDIAEGYSVSREKKESFPLTVTSAQKNPTAFYLCASSIVDTQYFGPGTRLTVL.

This rearrangement joins TRBV7-8 to TRBJ1-2; the D gene is possibly TRBD1 (5 bases). V was shortened by 0 bases and J by 7 bases, with 18 bases between the two germline ends. The CDR3 length is 16 residues. Germline V CDR1 and CDR2: SGHVS, FQNEAQ. CDR3 nucleotides: TGTGCCAGCAGCTTAGCGGGTGCGGGGGTCTATGGTGGCTACACCTTC. Protein: CASSLAGAGVYGGYTF.

The V gene is TRBV4-1, the J gene TRBJ2-1, with 8 bases lining up with TRBD1. After removal of 4 bases from V and 1 base from J, the junction contained 6 bases not matched to a gene. The CDR3 contains 16 residues. The germline gives CDR1 MGHRA, CDR2 YSYEKL. The CDR3 loop reads CASSPPDRVSYNEQFF. The CDR3 nucleotides are TGCGCCAGCAGCCCTCCGGACAGGGTGTCCTACAATGAGCAGTTCTTC.

The chain recombines TRBV5-6 with TRBJ2-7; a possible D gene is TRBD1 (5 bases). The CDR3 runs to 16 residues. CDR1 and CDR2 from the germline V gene are SGHDT and YYEEEE. Trimming removed 2 bases at V and 7 bases at J, with 22 bases between. In nucleotides, the CDR3 is TGTGCCAGCAGCTTCTATCTCAGGGCGGTGGGTGGAGAGCAGTACTTC. Translated: CASSFYLRAVGGEQYF.

V and J are TRBV28 and TRBJ1-1; the D is unclear. The CDR3 is 14 residues long. Trimming cost V 7 bases and J 1 base, with 13 bases left between them. The germline V gene has CDR1 MDHEN and CDR2 SYDVKM. CDR3 nucleotide sequence: TGTGCCAGCACCCGGTCGGAGCCGAACACTGAAGCTTTCTTT. It yields the protein CASTRSEPNTEAFF. The entire variable domain, with the rest obtained from reference TRBV28 and TRBJ1-1, is as follows: DVKVTQSSRYLVKRTGEKVFLECVQDMDHENMFWYRQDPGLGLRLIYFSYDVKMKEKGDIPEGYSVSREKKERFSLILESASTNQTSMYLCASTRSEPNTEAFFGQGTRLTVV.

This rearrangement joins TRBV4-2 to TRBJ1-6; TRBD1 aligns across 8 bases. The germline V gene encodes CDR1 LGHNA and CDR2 YNFKEQ. V shed 1 base and J 7 bases; nucleotides not matched to a gene: 9. The CDR3 covers 17 residues. The CDR3 DNA reads TGTGCCAGCAGCCAAGCCCCACAGGGGGATGGGAATTCACCCCTCCACTTT. Protein product: CASSQAPQGDGNSPLHF.

The chain has TRBV18 and TRBJ2-3; D is uncertain. The CDR3 covers 16 residues. The germline gives CDR1 KGHSH, CDR2 LQKENI. V shed 0 bases and J shed 0 bases, with 10 bases lying between them. The CDR3 DNA is TGTGCCAGCTCACCACCGAGGCAGAATAGCACAGATACGCAGTATTTT. Its translation: CASSPPRQNSTDTQYF.